This entry concerns a single T cell receptor (beta chain). The target antigen is unknown. Generated by immunoSEQ multiplex PCR, the TCRdb table keeps only in-frame clones and is missing some. The table shows 85,000 to 100,000 clones, with more than 75% occurring only once. This sample stems from a study of T cell responses to AZD1222 COVID-19 vaccine. General observations from the study: The breadth and depth of Spike-specific TCRs increased once two AZD1222 doses had been given.

The sample here was peripheral blood, taken on day 0 of AZD1222 vaccination. The receptor was isolated from an adult in good health.

In nucleotides, the CDR3 is TGTGCCAGCTCACCTACTACAGGGGATCAGCCCCAGCATTTT. This encodes CASSPTTGDQPQHF. The chain employs TRBV18 and TRBJ1-5; TRBD1 matches 7 bases. Germline values: CDR1 KGHSH, CDR2 LQKENI. Trimming cost V 3 bases and J 5 bases; bases outside gene matches: 4. This CDR3 comprises 14 residues.